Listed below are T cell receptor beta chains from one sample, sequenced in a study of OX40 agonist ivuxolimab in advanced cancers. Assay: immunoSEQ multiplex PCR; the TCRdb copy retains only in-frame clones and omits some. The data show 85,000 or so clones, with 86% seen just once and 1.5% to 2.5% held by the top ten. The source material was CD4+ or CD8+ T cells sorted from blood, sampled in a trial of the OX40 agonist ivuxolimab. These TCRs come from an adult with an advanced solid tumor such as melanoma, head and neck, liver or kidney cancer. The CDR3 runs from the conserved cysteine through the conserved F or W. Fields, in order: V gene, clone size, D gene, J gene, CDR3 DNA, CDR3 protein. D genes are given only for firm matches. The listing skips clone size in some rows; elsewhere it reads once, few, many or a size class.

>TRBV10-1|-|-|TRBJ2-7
TGCGCCAGCAGTGAGTCTGGGGACGCCTACGAGCAGTACTTC
CASSESGDAYEQYF
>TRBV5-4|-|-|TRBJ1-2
TGTGCCAGCAGCTTGGGAGGTCTAGGGTACGACTATGGCTACACCTTC
CASSLGGLGYDYGYTF
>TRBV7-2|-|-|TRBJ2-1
TGTGCCAGCAGCTTAGGGCAGGGGCACTACAATGAGCAGTTCTTC
CASSLGQGHYNEQFF
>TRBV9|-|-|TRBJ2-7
TGTGCCAGCAGCGTAGCTCTGGACCCCCGCTACGAGCAGTACTTC
CASSVALDPRYEQYF
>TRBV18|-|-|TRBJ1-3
TGTGCCAGCTCACCACAGGGGAGCACTGGAAACACCATATATTTT
CASSPQGSTGNTIYF
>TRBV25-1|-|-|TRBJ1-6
TGTGCCAGCAGTCCAGGTCGGGGTTATAATTCACCCCTCCACTTT
CASSPGRGYNSPLHF
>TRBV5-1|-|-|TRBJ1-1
TGCGCCAGCAGCTTGGCCCCGGGGGGAGGCACTGAAGCTTTCTTT
CASSLAPGGGTEAFF
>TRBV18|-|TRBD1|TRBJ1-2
TGTGCCAGCTCAATCGGGACAGGGGGCTACTATGGCTACACCTTC
CASSIGTGGYYGYTF
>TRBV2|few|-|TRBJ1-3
TGTGCCAGCAGTGTAGACCAGGCGGGGGGAAACACCATATATTTT
CASSVDQAGGNTIYF
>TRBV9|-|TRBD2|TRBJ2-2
TGTGCCTCCTCCATGGGGAGGGATAACACCGGGGAGCTGTTTTTT
CASSMGRDNTGELFF
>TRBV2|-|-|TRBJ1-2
TGTGCCAGCAGTGACTTGGCTGGTGGCTACACCTTC
CASSDLAGGYTF
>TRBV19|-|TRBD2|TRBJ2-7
TGTGCCAGTAGTAGGGAAAGCGGGGGGCCCTACGAGCAGTACTTC
CASSRESGGPYEQYF
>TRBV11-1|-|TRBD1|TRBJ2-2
TGTGCCAGCAGGCAGGACAGGGGGCAAAGCGGGGAGCTGTTTTTT
CASRQDRGQSGELFF
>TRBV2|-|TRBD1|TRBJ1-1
TGTGCCAGCAGCGGGGGGGACAGTAGGAACACTGAAGCTTTCTTT
CASSGGDSRNTEAFF
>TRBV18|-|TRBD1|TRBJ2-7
TGTGCCAGCTTTGGGACAGAGACCTACGAGCAGTACTTC
CASFGTETYEQYF
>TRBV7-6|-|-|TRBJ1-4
TGTGCCAGCAGCTTAGGGTCACAGCCGGACGAAAAACTGTTTTTT
CASSLGSQPDEKLFF
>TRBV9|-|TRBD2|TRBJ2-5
TGTGCCAGCAGCGTCCTGACTAGCGGGGTAGAGACCCAGTACTTC
CASSVLTSGVETQYF
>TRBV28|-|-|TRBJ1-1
TGTGCCAGCAGTTCCCCTCGCACAGGGACCACCGAAGCTTTCTTT
CASSSPRTGTTEAFF
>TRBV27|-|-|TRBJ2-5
TGTGCCAGCAGTTTGGAGGGCGAGACCCAGTACTTC
CASSLEGETQYF
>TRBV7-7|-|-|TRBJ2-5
TGTGCTAGCAGCTTAGGTCTTAGCTTCCAAGAGACCCAGTACTTC
CASSLGLSFQETQYF
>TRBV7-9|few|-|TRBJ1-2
TGTGCCAGCAGCTTAGGTCAGGCAGACGGCTACACCTTC
CASSLGQADGYTF
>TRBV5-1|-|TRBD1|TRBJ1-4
TGCGCCAGCAGCTCCCGGGACAGGGGGCCGGGTGAAAAACTGTTTTTT
CASSSRDRGPGEKLFF
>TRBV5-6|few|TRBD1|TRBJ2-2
TGTGCCAGCAGCTTCGGGACAGGGAGGACCGGGGAGCTGTTTTTT
CASSFGTGRTGELFF
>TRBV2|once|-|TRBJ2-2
TGTGCCAGCCGCGGGACAGTAAACACCGGGGAGCTGTTTTTT
CASRGTVNTGELFF
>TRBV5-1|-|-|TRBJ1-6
TGCGCCAGCAGCTCTAACCCCGGGGATTCACCCCTCCACTTT
CASSSNPGDSPLHF
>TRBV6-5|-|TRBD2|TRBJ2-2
TGTGCCAGCAGTTCCCCACTAGCGGGGGCCACCGGGGAGCTGTTTTTT
CASSSPLAGATGELFF
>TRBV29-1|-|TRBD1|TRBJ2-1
TGCAGCGTTGAGGACAGGGGCTACAATGAGCAGTTCTTC
CSVEDRGYNEQFF
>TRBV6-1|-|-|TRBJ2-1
TGTGCCAGCAGTGAATACAGTTTGAGGGGTGAGCAGTTCTTC
CASSEYSLRGEQFF
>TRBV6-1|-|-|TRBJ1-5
TGTGCCGGCAGTACAGGGATCTTTAATCAGCCCCAGCATTTT
CAGSTGIFNQPQHF
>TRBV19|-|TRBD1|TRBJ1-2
TGTGCCAGTAGTATTACGGGACAGGGGAACTATGGCTACACCTTC
CASSITGQGNYGYTF
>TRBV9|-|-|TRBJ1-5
TGTGCCAGCAGCGTAGGGACAGATAATCAGCCCCAGCATTTT
CASSVGTDNQPQHF
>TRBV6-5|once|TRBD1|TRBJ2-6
TGTGCCAGCAGTGGGGACAGCTCTGGGGCCAACGTCCTGACTTTC
CASSGDSSGANVLTF
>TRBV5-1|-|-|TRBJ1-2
TGCGCCAGCAGCTACACGGACCCGAACTATGGCTACACCTTC
CASSYTDPNYGYTF
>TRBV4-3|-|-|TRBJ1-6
TGCGCCAGCAGCCAAGATTGGGCGATGGGTTCACCCCTCCACTTT
CASSQDWAMGSPLHF
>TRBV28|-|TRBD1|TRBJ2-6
TGTGCCAGCAATTCTCCCGGGACAGTTTCTGGGGCCAACGTCCTGACTTTC
CASNSPGTVSGANVLTF
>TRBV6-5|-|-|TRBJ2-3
TGTGCCAGCAGTTACTCGACGGGGCGGACCGATACGCAGTATTTT
CASSYSTGRTDTQYF
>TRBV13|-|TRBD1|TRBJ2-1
TGTGCCAGCAGCTTCGGGGACAGGGTCTTCTATGAGCAGTTCTTC
CASSFGDRVFYEQFF
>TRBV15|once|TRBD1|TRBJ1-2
TGTGCCACCAGCAGAGAAGTGCAGGGGGATGGCTACACCTTC
CATSREVQGDGYTF
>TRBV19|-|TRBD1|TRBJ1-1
TGTGCCAGTAGCTCCCGAGGACAGGGCGGTAAAGCTTTCTTT
CASSSRGQGGKAFF
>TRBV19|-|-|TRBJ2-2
TGTGCCAGTAGTCCCCCCATAACCGGGGAGCTGTTTTTT
CASSPPITGELFF
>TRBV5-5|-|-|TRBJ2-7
TGTGCCAGCAGCTCGCAGGGTTCGGGCTCCTACGAGCAGTACTTC
CASSSQGSGSYEQYF
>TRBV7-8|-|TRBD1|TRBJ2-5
TGTGCCAGCAGCCGGACAGGGAGGCAGACCCAGTACTTC
CASSRTGRQTQYF
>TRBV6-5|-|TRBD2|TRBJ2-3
TGTGCCAGCGGGGGGACTAGCGGTAGCACAGATACGCAGTATTTT
CASGGTSGSTDTQYF
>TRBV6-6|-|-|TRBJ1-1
TGTGCCAGCAGTTACTCAGTCCAAAATGAAGCTTTCTTT
CASSYSVQNEAFF
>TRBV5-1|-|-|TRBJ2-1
TGCGCCAGCACTTGGTCAGCAAACTACAATGAGCAGTTCTTC
CASTWSANYNEQFF
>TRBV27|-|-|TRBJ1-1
TGTGCCAGCAGTTGGGGAGGGATGAACACTGAAGCTTTCTTT
CASSWGGMNTEAFF
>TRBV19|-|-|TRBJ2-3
TGTGCCAGTAGCCTTACCGGGATGGGGGAGGATACGCAGTATTTT
CASSLTGMGEDTQYF
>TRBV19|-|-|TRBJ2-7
TGTGCCAGTAGTACCCAAACAGGTGACTGGGGAAACTACGAGCAGTACTTC
CASSTQTGDWGNYEQYF
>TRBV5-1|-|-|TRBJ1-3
TGCGCCAGCAGAGCTCCAGGGGCTGTTGGAAACACCATATATTTT
CASRAPGAVGNTIYF
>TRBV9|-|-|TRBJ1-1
TGTGCCAGCAGCGTAAAAGTCGACACTGAAGCTTTCTTT
CASSVKVDTEAFF
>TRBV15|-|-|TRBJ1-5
TGTGCCACCAGCAGAGCAGGGGTCGGTCAGCCCCAGCATTTT
CATSRAGVGQPQHF
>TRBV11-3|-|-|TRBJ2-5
TGTGCCAGCAGCCCCAGGGGAGACGCGGAAGAGACCCAGTACTTC
CASSPRGDAEETQYF
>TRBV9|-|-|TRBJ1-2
TGTGCCAGCAGCGTAGGGTCTTTTGGTGGCTACACCTTC
CASSVGSFGGYTF